This is a list of T cell receptor beta chains from one sample in a study of shared clonotypes between healthy human individuals. Sequenced by immunoSEQ multiplex PCR; TCRdb stores in-frame clones only, minus some. The sample gives under 350,000 clones, about nine tenths of which show up once; 15% to 20% is in the top ten. What was sequenced was memory CD8+ T cells sorted from blood. The receptors originated from a young man in good health. Both conserved end residues are part of each CDR3. D genes are given only for firm matches. Not every row has a clone size; where given, it reads once, few, many or a size class.

>TRBV29-1|NA|TRBJ2-1|TRBD2
CSVEGLRLAGVYNEQFF
TGCAGCGTTGAAGGTTTGCGACTAGCGGGGGTATACAATGAGCAGTTCTTC
>TRBV27|NA|TRBJ2-7|NA
CASREFVEGSEQYF
TGTGCCAGCAGGGAGTTTGTGGAGGGTAGCGAGCAGTACTTC
>TRBV27|NA|TRBJ2-7|NA
CASSPWLDSYEQYF
TGTGCCAGCAGTCCCTGGCTGGACAGTTACGAGCAGTACTTC
>TRBV18|NA|TRBJ2-7|NA
CASSPGGTPSYEQYF
TGTGCCAGCTCACCGGGCGGGACTCCCTCCTACGAGCAGTACTTC
>TRBV9|medium-sized|TRBJ1-2|TRBD1
CASSVEQGTGDGYTF
TGTGCCAGCAGCGTCGAACAGGGGACGGGCGATGGCTACACCTTC
>TRBV13|NA|TRBJ2-7|TRBD1
CASSTSRTGREQYF
TGTGCCAGCAGCACCTCTCGGACAGGGCGCGAGCAGTACTTC
>TRBV29-1|NA|TRBJ1-2|TRBD1
CSVGHDRANYGYTF
TGCAGCGTGGGGCATGACAGGGCTAACTATGGCTACACCTTC
>TRBV4-3|NA|TRBJ2-1|NA
CASSQDPTSYNEQFF
TGCGCCAGCAGCCAAGATCCAACGTCCTACAATGAGCAGTTCTTC
>TRBV5-1|few|TRBJ2-7|NA
CASSLIAKNEQYF
TGCGCCAGCAGCTTGATAGCGAAGAACGAGCAGTACTTC
>TRBV4-1|NA|TRBJ2-3|TRBD1
CASSTQQLTGTTDTQYF
TGCGCCAGCAGCACCCAGCAGCTGACAGGGACCACAGATACGCAGTATTTT
>TRBV7-9|NA|TRBJ2-3|NA
CASSRRTEHTDTQYF
TGTGCCAGCAGCCGTAGGACAGAACACACAGATACGCAGTATTTT
>TRBV10-3|NA|TRBJ1-1|NA
CAISESVGDRENTEAFF
TGTGCCATCAGTGAGTCAGTGGGGGACCGGGAGAACACTGAAGCTTTCTTT
>TRBV7-8|NA|TRBJ2-1|NA
CASSLALDYNEQFF
TGTGCCAGCAGCTTAGCCTTGGATTACAATGAGCAGTTCTTC
>TRBV2|NA|TRBJ1-1|TRBD1
CASSDPTGGNTEAFF
TGTGCCAGCAGTGACCCGACAGGGGGAAACACTGAAGCTTTCTTT
>TRBV29-1|NA|TRBJ2-4|NA
CSVLWIAKNIQYF
TGCAGCGTTCTGTGGATAGCCAAAAACATTCAGTACTTC
>TRBV27|NA|TRBJ2-7|TRBD1
CASSPLRDRGELSYEQYF
TGTGCCAGCAGTCCTTTGAGGGACAGGGGTGAATTGTCCTACGAGCAGTACTTC
>TRBV5-4|NA|TRBJ2-3|NA
CASSPDSTDTQYF
TGTGCCAGCAGCCCAGACAGCACAGATACGCAGTATTTT
>TRBV9|NA|TRBJ1-1|NA
CASSVSSGGTEAFF
TGTGCCAGCAGCGTAAGTTCGGGAGGGACTGAAGCTTTCTTT
>TRBV21-1|NA|TRBJ2-7|NA
CASSKVSLSGEQYF
TGTGCCAGCAGCAAAGTCAGTTTGTCGGGCGAGCAGTACTTC
>TRBV7-9|NA|TRBJ1-2|NA
CASSLVRWDYGYTF
TGTGCCAGCAGCTTAGTCCGTTGGGACTATGGCTACACCTTC
>TRBV15|NA|TRBJ1-2|TRBD1
CATSRVTGVYPYAVHGYTF
TGTGCCACCAGCAGAGTGACAGGGGTTTACCCCTACGCGGTCCATGGCTACACCTTC
>TRBV28|NA|TRBJ2-7|TRBD2
CASKETSGYEQYF
TGTGCCAGCAAAGAAACTAGCGGCTACGAGCAGTACTTC
>TRBV7-9|NA|TRBJ2-1|TRBD2
CASSPEAGTSGAGEEFF
TGTGCCAGCAGCCCCGAGGCCGGGACTAGCGGCGCAGGTGAAGAGTTCTTC
>TRBV4-1|NA|TRBJ2-7|TRBD1
CASSQVVTGNYEQYF
TGCGCCAGCAGCCAAGTTGTGACAGGGAACTACGAGCAGTACTTC